A single T cell receptor (beta chain) is shown here with its context. Its antigen is currently not known. Base-call qualities are not available, and no considerably larger clone is one nucleotide away. These data come from a study of blood T cell repertoires in COVID-19 (TCRdb year 2020). Regarding the complete study: Samples from collaborators originated in the United States, Italy and Spain and spanned both the acute and convalescent phases of COVID-19. The prospective study material was composed of cDNA or gDNA derived from T cells, B-cell-depleted T cells, or PBMCs. Deeply sampled blood TCRbeta repertoires from subjects exposed to, actively infected with, or recovered from COVID-19 were included in the dataset. The repertoires were made available in a free public database intended to serve as a resource for research on the immune response to SARS-CoV-2. Samples were obtained from the ongoing ImmuneRACE study (first 160 participants) and from some 1,200 subjects provided by 6 global collaborators. Nearly every sample came with metadata listing a de-identified subject ID, COVID-19 status, age in years and sex. HLA class I and class II types, where available, came from metadata supplied by the sample provider rather than from assay-based typing.

Whole blood was collected in K2EDTA tubes by collaborating institutions according to the institutions' own protocols. For TCRbeta analysis, collaborator samples were shipped as frozen whole blood, as isolated PBMCs, or as DNA extracted from either sample type. From cysteine to phenylalanine, the CDR3 is 19 amino acids long. Just the 57-base CDR3 DNA is kept, in frame starting at base 1. Germline trimming: 0 bases from V, 5 bases from J; junction bases outside gene matches: 9. CDR1 and CDR2 are read off the germline V gene as SNHLY and FYNNEI. The immunoSEQ Assay, a bias-controlled multiplex PCR, was used to amplify TCRbeta CDR3 regions from genomic DNA. In the paper's pipeline: The number of nucleated cells in each sample was estimated by amplification of reference gene primers within the assay. To quantify the absolute abundance of each unique TCRbeta CDR3 rearrangement, sequence reads were collapsed and filtered. For each sample, productive Simpson clonality was calculated as the square root of Simpson's diversity index across productive rearrangements. Entries here come from immuneACCESS through TCRdb and include only in-frame sequences with V and J called. Some clones fail to appear in such tables; in the studies checked, an unresolved V gene covers under half of the shortfall, and the cause of the remainder is unknown. V and J calls plus clone size are reproduced from that table; the DNA served to infer D and trimming. For this sample the table gives some 100,000 clones, of which roughly 88% were detected only once. In total, the top ten clones hold 7.5% to 9.5% of the sample.

Study-wide findings and limitations: The amount of clinical and demographic metadata varied by source and participant and was provided uncurated.

Sample: peripheral blood. This clonotype was obtained from a woman aged 65 to 85 with acute or convalescent COVID-19. The chain links TRBV2 with TRBJ2-3; 15 middle bases align to TRBD2. The nucleotide sequence is given as TGTGCCAGCAGTGAAGCGCTTGGACTAGCGGGGGGGCCGGTAGATACGCAGTATTTT. Its protein reads: CASSEALGLAGGPVDTQYF.